The entry below gives a single T cell receptor (beta chain) sequence along with its context. This clonotype was recorded many times. The specificity of this receptor is unknown. Base qualities are not provided; no much larger clone lies one nucleotide away. This entry belongs to a study of T cells in Graves' hyperthyroidism and ophthalmopathy (dated by TCRdb to the late 2010s). Background for the entire study: Peripheral blood samples were taken at initial diagnosis, before any treatment was given. Following sampling, methimazole starting at 30 mg daily was given to hyperthyroidism patients, and high-dose intravenous methylprednisolone was given to ophthalmopathy patients. The 75 to 100 discovery patients were randomly split 7:3 into training and test sets. The paper describes TCR Vbeta CDR3 sequencing of some 130 peripheral blood samples, made up of 43 ophthalmopathy patients, more than 70 hyperthyroidism patients and 17 progressor patients. In several Graves' hyperthyroidism patients, the study also compared T-cell repertoires from thyroid tissue with T-cell repertoires from blood. TCR V-J signatures able to tell the groups apart were searched for in a discovery cohort of approximately 95 patients, of whom 43 had Graves' ophthalmopathy and 57 had stable Graves' hyperthyroidism. Prospective prediction of ophthalmopathy was tested in an independent validation cohort consisting of 18 hyperthyroidism patients and approximately 16 patients who later progressed to ophthalmopathy.

The TCR beta CDR3 regions were amplified from the RNA transcripts. The first round of RT-PCR for the TCR CDR3 was performed with the HTBI primer set and the Qiagen OneStep RT-PCR kit. The libraries were constructed in a second round of multiplex PCR and then size-selected and purified. Sequencing of the libraries was done on an Illumina HiSeq2000 using paired-end 100 bp reads. As for the authors' bioinformatics: SOAPnuke was used to process the raw data, throwing out any read that contained adapters or uncalled bases, had a mean Phred below 15, or lacked an exact constant-primer or identifier match. High-quality paired reads were merged using COPE v1.2.5, and each unique nucleotide sequence was defined as a clonotype. MiTCR v1.1 was used to align the clonotypes against IMGT TRBV, TRBD and TRBJ reference segments. The analysis included only V-J combinations with a frequency above 0.0001, which together covered approximately 99% of the repertoires. A TCS score was defined as the ratio of F50 (clonal expansion) to E x V (chaos), with BLOSUM62-based TCRdist applied between CDR3 peptides within each V-J. Welch's t-statistics and random forest reduced 500 to 550 V-J features to fewer than 15, which were used in a naive Bayes classifier (R e1071). TCRdb trimmed the raw reads at Q25, called clones with MiXCR and kept productive beta chains. Entries that share a CDR3 protein sequence are merged under the most common genes and DNA. It is TCRdb's table, rather than the study itself, that gives the V and J calls and clone size. The table for this sample lists fewer than 500,000 distinct CDR3 sequences; 14% of them were counted only once. Around a fifth of the sample lies in the top ten.

Moderately to severely active disease, a Clinical Activity Score of at least 3, a NOSPECS grade of at least 4, and a duration under 3 months were present in ophthalmopathy patients. Exclusion was applied to patients with uncontrolled infections, other autoimmune diseases, pregnancy or lactation. Clinical symptoms, serum thyroxine and TRAb, thyroid ultrasound, and orbital computed tomography formed the basis for the diagnoses. PBMCs were isolated from 10 ml of fresh peripheral blood by Ficoll-Paque density gradient centrifugation. Total RNA was extracted with Trizol reagent, and quality was checked on an Agilent 2100 Bioanalyzer. Results and caveats for the whole study, not just this receptor: A 13 V-J signature model separated ophthalmopathy from stable hyperthyroidism, with 87.88% sensitivity and about 81% specificity in cross-validation and 80%/75% in testing. In validation, the model predicted progression to ophthalmopathy with roughly 70% sensitivity and 72% to 75% specificity, a median of about six months before onset. Most expanded thyroid clonotypes (frequency above 0.001) were also detected in blood, a finding suggesting that blood repertoires may reflect thyroid immune responses. Sample size was not statistically predetermined, and investigators were not blinded to group allocation.

The CDR3 runs 13 residues from the cysteine to the phenylalanine. The read is trimmed to its CDR3 DNA, 39 bases read in frame from base 1. V is pared back by 3 bases and J by 2 bases, with 8 bases lying between the germline termini. CDR1 and CDR2 (SNHLY, FYNNEI) derive from the germline V gene. This sequence uses TRBV2 and TRBJ2-7; the D segment cannot be called with confidence. The sample consisted of blood. The receptor was derived from a woman aged 30 to 39 with Graves' ophthalmopathy. CDR3 loop: CASSDVTPYEQYF. In nucleotide form, the sequence is TGTGCCAGCAGTGACGTGACTCCCTACGAGCAGTACTTC.